The 15 T cell receptor beta chains reported below all come from one sample, sequenced in a study of cytomegalovirus exposure and HLA in healthy donors. The PCR had 60 Vbeta and 13 Jbeta primers. The data were produced by immunoSEQ multiplex PCR, yet TCRdb's version contains in-frame clones alone and is incomplete. This table holds about 140,000 clones, 88% found once. The sequencing sample was made of PBMCs. Every receptor here comes from a woman aged 40 to 50 in good health and CMV-seronegative.

Here the CDR3 DNA reads TGTGCCAGCAGCTTAGGCCTAAGCGGATACACAGATACGCAGTATTTT. Protein: CASSLGLSGYTDTQYF. The chain uses TRBV13 and TRBJ2-3, with D maybe TRBD2 (5 bases). From germline, CDR1 is PRHDT and CDR2 FYEKMQ (reference sequence). The V end lost 0 bases, the J end lost 2 bases, and 12 bases lay between the germline ends. The CDR3 contains 16 residues.

J is TRBJ2-1 and V is TRBV30; the D gene is possibly TRBD1 (6 bases). The V end was cut by 1 base, the J end by 15 bases, with 22 bases between. Germline V gives CDR1 GTSNPN, CDR2 SVGIG (reference sequence). This CDR3 region has 14 residues. Written as DNA, the CDR3 is TGTGCCTGGAGTGCAATCTCAGGGGATCTCCCCCCGTTCTTC. It is translated as CAWSAISGDLPPFF.

As for this clone: At one end the junction does not follow the germline gene, possibly because of a read error. The chain recombines TRBV5-1 with TRBJ2-7; 7 nucleotides match TRBD1. This CDR3 has 10 amino acids. The germline V gene encodes CDR1 SGHRS and CDR2 YFSETQ. Here the CDR3 reads CASSHHRGHF. Here the CDR3 DNA reads TGCGCCAGCAGCCACCATAGGGGGCACTTC.

The chain's CDR3 is CASSRGSTDTQYF. The DNA for the CDR3 is TGTGCCAGCAGTAGGGGAAGCACAGATACGCAGTATTTT. J is TRBJ2-3 and V is TRBV27; TRBD1 might be the D (5 bases). The CDR3 has 13 amino acids. Per germline, CDR1 MNHEY and CDR2 SMNVEV (reference sequence). Trimming took 5 bases from V and 0 from J, leaving 6 bases between them.

J is TRBJ2-7 and V is TRBV6-5, with a weak D call TRBD2 (6 bases). V was trimmed by 2 bases and J by 2 bases, leaving 13 bases between them. Per germline, CDR1 MNHEY and CDR2 SVGAGI. The CDR3 contains 15 residues. CDR3 sequence: CASSYDRGSTYEQYF. CDR3 coding DNA: TGTGCCAGCAGTTACGATCGGGGGTCGACCTACGAGCAGTACTTC.

The V call is TRBV25-1, the J call TRBJ2-2; possibly TRBD1 for D (5 bases). CDR1 is MGHDK and CDR2 is SYGVNS in the germline V gene. V was shortened by 0 bases and J by 6 bases, with 14 bases between the two germline ends. The length of the CDR3 is 16 residues. The CDR3 reads CASSEYRTSLPGELFF. CDR3 DNA: TGTGCCAGCAGTGAATACCGGACAAGTTTGCCCGGGGAGCTGTTTTTT.

V gene TRBV15 combines with J gene TRBJ2-5, with TRBD2 matching over 15 bases. The J call may be incorrect, as the DNA end agrees better with TRBJ2-7. The V gene's germline CDR1 is LNHNV and CDR2 YYDKDF (reference sequence). This CDR3 region has 16 residues. The chain's CDR3 is CATSRVPGLAGGEQYF. The CDR3 bases are TGTGCCACCAGCAGAGTCCCGGGACTAGCGGGAGGCGAGCAGTACTTC.

This chain joins TRBV7-9 and TRBJ2-7, with D maybe TRBD2 (5 bases). V lost 1 base, J lost 2 bases, and 6 bases lay in between. CDR1 SEHNR and CDR2 FQNEAQ come from the germline V gene (reference sequence). The CDR3 runs to 13 residues. In DNA, the CDR3 is TGTGCCAGCAGCTTAGTGAGGGCCTACGAGCAGTACTTC. It codes for CASSLVRAYEQYF.

The chain employs TRBV2 and TRBJ2-5, with TRBD1 matching over 8 bases. The CDR3 contains 13 residues. Germline V gives CDR1 SNHLY, CDR2 FYNNEI. V lost 5 bases and J lost 4; bases outside the gene matches: 3. The chain's CDR3 is CASSPGGGETQYF. Here the CDR3 DNA reads TGTGCCAGCAGTCCAGGGGGCGGAGAGACCCAGTACTTC.

This rearrangement joins TRBV5-1 to TRBJ2-1; 7 bases are shared with TRBD2. V was pared by 3 bases and J by 8 bases, with 11 bases of the junction left unmatched. CDR1 SGHRS and CDR2 YFSETQ come from the germline V gene. The CDR3 has 15 amino acids. In DNA, the CDR3 is TGCGCCAGCAGCTCCAGAGGGGCGGGAGTCCATGAGCAGTTCTTC. The encoded protein is CASSSRGAGVHEQFF. Full variable domain (missing parts from reference TRBV5-1 and TRBJ2-1): KAGVTQTPRYLIKTRGQQVTLSCSPISGHRSVSWYQQTPGQGLQFLFEYFSETQRNKGNFPGRFSGRQFSNSRSEMNVSTLELGDSALYLCASSSRGAGVHEQFFGPGTRLTVL.

This chain links TRBV5-1 with TRBJ2-7; 9 positions agree with TRBD2. Germline V gene sequence: CDR1 SGHRS, CDR2 YFSETQ. Trimming removed 7 bases from V and 0 bases from J; junction bases left unmatched: 5. The CDR3 length is 14 residues. The DNA for the CDR3 is TGCGCCAGCGGGACTAGCAGGAGCTCCTACGAGCAGTACTTC. Its translation: CASGTSRSSYEQYF.

The chain couples TRBV10-3 to TRBJ2-7; 8 positions match TRBD2. The CDR3 is 14 amino acids. CDR1 is ENHRY, CDR2 SYGVKD, per germline. J lost 7 bases, V lost 5 bases, and 10 bases had no gene match. CDR3 protein: CAISISGTDSEQYF. CDR3 in DNA: TGTGCCATCAGTATTAGCGGGACTGACTCTGAGCAGTACTTC.

This rearrangement joins TRBV7-2 to TRBJ1-2, with TRBD1 matching 7 bases. Germline values: CDR1 SGHTA, CDR2 FQGNSA. The CDR3 covers 14 residues. The V gene end was trimmed by 3 bases and the J gene end by 2 bases; junction bases not matched to a gene: 3. The CDR3 bases are TGTGCCAGCAGCTTGGAGGGGGCGAACTATGGCTACACCTTC. This gives the protein CASSLEGANYGYTF.

CDR3: CASSPGKPRQLSSPLHF. In nucleotides, the CDR3 is TGCGCCAGCAGCCCCGGGAAACCCCGCCAGCTCAGCTCACCCCTCCACTTT. V is TRBV4-1 and J is TRBJ1-6, with D unclear. V was clipped by 4 bases and J by 10 bases, with 23 bases between them. Looked up from germline, CDR1 is MGHRA and CDR2 is YSYEKL. CDR3 length: 17 amino acids.

The chain uses TRBV6-5 and TRBJ1-3; D is unresolved. V lost 6 bases to trimming and J lost 4 bases, with 16 bases between them. CDR1 and CDR2 (germline): MNHEY, SVGAGI. The CDR3 is 15 amino acids. The CDR3, as DNA: TGTGCCAGCAGCTTCAGAGTCGGGGAGGGAAACACCATATATTTT. It is translated as CASSFRVGEGNTIYF.